A single sample gave rise to the 30 T cell receptor beta chains below, sequenced in a study of T cell responses to AZD1222 COVID-19 vaccine. Produced via immunoSEQ multiplex PCR; TCRdb's table is partial and in-frame only. Of 84,000 or so clones in the sample, 80% to 90% were seen once. The sample in question was peripheral blood, obtained on day 0 of AZD1222 vaccination. These receptors were collected from an adult in good health.

The V gene is TRBV6-1, the J gene TRBJ2-1; D unclear. V lost 1 base and J lost 7, with 14 bases in between. CDR1 MNHNS and CDR2 SASEGT come from the germline V gene. The CDR3 is made up of 15 amino acids. Here the CDR3 DNA reads TGTGCCAGCAGTGAAGTCAGGCGTTCGTGGAATGAGCAGTTCTTC. Its translation: CASSEVRRSWNEQFF.

This clone occurred many times. The V gene is TRBV5-1, the J gene TRBJ2-5; no definite D call. Trimming shortened V by 4 bases and J by 1 base, and 17 bases separated the two germline ends. Germline values: CDR1 SGHRS, CDR2 YFSETQ. The length of the CDR3 is 16 residues. CDR3 sequence reads: CASSPPATRAQETQYF. The DNA for the CDR3 is TGCGCCAGCAGCCCGCCAGCGACAAGGGCCCAAGAGACCCAGTACTTC.

This chain uses TRBV24-1 with TRBJ2-1; no clear D. The CDR3 has 14 residues. The ends were cut back, 3 bases at V and 8 bases at J, with 13 bases in the middle. The germline V gene has CDR1 KGHDR and CDR2 SFDVKD. The CDR3 is CATSDPPPPYEQFF. CDR3 nucleotide sequence: TGTGCCACCAGTGATCCTCCCCCCCCCTATGAGCAGTTCTTC.

Only one count was recorded for this clone. The chain joins TRBV7-3 to TRBJ1-1; D is undetermined. Per germline, CDR1 SGHTA and CDR2 FQGTGA. The CDR3 loop spans 15 amino acids. Trimming left V 0 bases short and J 1 base short, with 9 bases between. The CDR3 DNA reads as TGTGCCAGCAGCTTAACCATTGGCAGGAACACTGAAGCTTTCTTT. Its protein is CASSLTIGRNTEAFF.

The J gene is TRBJ2-2, the V gene TRBV27, with TRBD1 matching 7 bases. V dropped 6 bases and J dropped 1; count of bases not matched to a gene: 5. The CDR3 has 15 amino acids. Germline V CDR1 and CDR2: MNHEY, SMNVEV (reference sequence). CDR3 residues: CASSPRTGNTGELFF. The CDR3 region has the DNA TGTGCCAGCAGCCCTCGGACAGGGAACACCGGGGAGCTGTTTTTT.

A note on this clone: The same CDR3 also results from other DNA sequences found in this sample. The J gene is TRBJ1-1, the V gene TRBV12-3 or TRBV12-4, with TRBD1 as a possible D gene (5 bases). V was shortened by 3 bases and J by 2 bases, with 7 bases between the two germline ends. The CDR3 loop spans 13 amino acids. In DNA, the CDR3 is TGTGCCAGCAGTTTTCAGGGAAACACTGAAGCTTTCTTT. It specifies CASSFQGNTEAFF.

The chain recombines TRBV19 with TRBJ1-5, with a possible D match to TRBD1 (5 bases). The CDR3 runs 14 residues. The V and J ends lost 7 bases and 2 bases respectively, with 12 bases between them. Germline CDR1 LNHDA, CDR2 SQIVND (reference sequence). Here the CDR3 reads CASMRGTGNQPQHF. The CDR3 DNA reads TGTGCCAGTATGAGGGGAACAGGCAATCAGCCCCAGCATTTT.

The gene calls are TRBV6-5 and TRBJ1-2, with a tentative D call TRBD1 (5 bases). The V gene lost 0 bases and the J gene lost 4 bases, with 12 bases spanning the gap. Germline CDR1 and CDR2: MNHEY and SVGAGI. The CDR3 consists of 15 residues. CDR3 in amino acids: CASSYSGTGLYGYTF. Here the CDR3 DNA reads TGTGCCAGCAGTTACTCGGGAACAGGACTCTATGGCTACACCTTC.

V and J are TRBV7-2 and TRBJ1-5; 11 positions match TRBD1. From germline, CDR1 is SGHTA and CDR2 FQGNSA. V was clipped by 4 bases and J by 5 bases; unmatched bases: 1. The CDR3 length is 14 residues. CDR3 protein: CASSSGQGDQPQHF. The CDR3 nucleotides read TGTGCCAGCAGCTCGGGACAGGGGGATCAGCCCCAGCATTTT.

With respect to this clone: Germline and junction disagree at one end, which may indicate a read error. J is TRBJ1-6 and V is TRBV29-1; the D gene is possibly TRBD1 (5 bases). Germline CDR1 SQVTM, CDR2 ANQGSEA. The CDR3 covers 14 residues. The CDR3 sequence: CSVKEGTHGSILHF. The CDR3 nucleotides are TGCAGCGTTAAAGAGGGGACCCATGGATCAATCCTCCACTTT.

The chain links TRBV2 to TRBJ1-3, with D unresolved. Germline assignment: CDR1 SNHLY and CDR2 FYNNEI. Trimming stripped 1 base from V and 2 bases from J, with 9 bases between. CDR3 length: 15 amino acids. In nucleotides, the CDR3 is TGTGCCAGCAGTGAAGTATCAGTTACTGGAAACACCATATATTTT. Protein product: CASSEVSVTGNTIYF.

This chain connects TRBV6-1 to TRBJ1-2, with D tentatively TRBD1 (6 bases). Trimming left V 3 bases short and J 4 bases short, with 6 bases between. CDR3 length: 12 amino acids. CDR1 is MNHNS and CDR2 is SASEGT in the germline V gene. Written as DNA, the CDR3 is TGTGCCAGCAGTGACAGGGGCTATGGCTACACCTTC. This encodes CASSDRGYGYTF.

The chain recombines TRBV3-1 (or the pseudogene TRBV3-2) with TRBJ1-6; possible D gene TRBD1, 5 bases. Germline V gene data show CDR1 as LGHDT and CDR2 as YNNKEL (reference sequence). The V and J ends lost 1 base and 4 bases respectively, with 11 bases between them. The CDR3 length is 16 residues. Here the CDR3 DNA reads TGTGCCAGCAGCCAAGTTGGGGGAAGATATAATTCACCCCTCCACTTT. Protein: CASSQVGGRYNSPLHF.

V usage is TRBV19 and J usage is TRBJ1-5; D perhaps matches TRBD1 (6 bases). V shed 2 bases and J shed 4 bases, with 15 bases lying between them. The CDR3 is 16 residues long. Looked up from germline, CDR1 is LNHDA and CDR2 is SQIVND (reference sequence). Written as DNA, the CDR3 is TGTGCCAGTAGTATACGGCAGGGGACTTGGAATCAGCCCCAGCATTTT. Translation gives CASSIRQGTWNQPQHF. Using reference TRBV19 and TRBJ1-5 for the parts outside the CDR3, the full variable domain is DGGITQSPKYLFRKEGQNVTLSCEQNLNHDAMYWYRQDPGQGLRLIYYSQIVNDFQKGDIAEGYSVSREKKESFPLTVTSAQKNPTAFYLCASSIRQGTWNQPQHFGDGTRLSIL.

The rearrangement links TRBV7-2 to TRBJ2-5; 7 bases agree with TRBD1. J lost 5 bases, V lost 8 bases, and 11 bases had no gene match. This CDR3 spans 14 amino acids. Germline CDR1 is SGHTA and CDR2 is FQGNSA. The CDR3 bases are TGTGCCAGCGGGGCCAGGGGGTACGGGGAGACCCAGTACTTC. Its protein product is CASGARGYGETQYF.

The gene calls are TRBV6-5 and TRBJ1-4, with D perhaps TRBD1 (6 bases). Germline loops: CDR1 MNHEY, CDR2 SVGAGI. V lost 9 bases and J 3 bases, leaving 11 bases between the germline ends. The CDR3 has 13 amino acids. The CDR3 spells CASQGSSNEKLFF. The DNA of the CDR3 is TGTGCCAGTCAGGGGTCGTCTAATGAAAAACTGTTTTTT.

The chain couples TRBV6-2 or TRBV6-3 to TRBJ1-1; D possibly corresponds to TRBD1 (5 bases). V lost 2 bases, J lost 7 bases, and 5 bases lay in between. This CDR3 is 11 amino acids long. Germline assignment: CDR1 MNHEY and CDR2 SVGEGT. The chain's CDR3 is CASSYRGEAFF. In DNA, the CDR3 is TGTGCCAGCAGTTACAGGGGTGAAGCTTTCTTT.

The gene calls are TRBV7-8 and TRBJ1-2; D possibly corresponds to TRBD1 (5 bases). V was shortened by 3 bases and J by 6 bases, with 11 bases between the two germline ends. Germline V gene sequence: CDR1 SGHVS, CDR2 FQNEAQ. The CDR3 totals 13 residues. The CDR3 nucleotides are TGTGCCAGCAGCTTTTCAGGGTTCAATGGCTACACCTTC. Amino acids: CASSFSGFNGYTF.

V is TRBV5-1 and J is TRBJ1-2, with 9 bases identical to TRBD1. The CDR3 length is 16 residues. Trimming took 0 bases from V and 1 from J; bases not matched to a gene: 4. Germline CDR1 SGHRS, CDR2 YFSETQ. The CDR3 nucleotides read TGCGCCAGCAGCTTGGCGAGACAGGGGGATAACTATGGCTACACCTTC. It codes for CASSLARQGDNYGYTF.

The rearrangement links TRBV19 to TRBJ1-3; 8 nucleotides match TRBD1. Germline V CDR1 and CDR2: LNHDA, SQIVND (reference sequence). The CDR3 is 15 residues long. With 2 bases clipped from V and 2 bases from J, the junction kept 2 bases outside the gene matches. This chain's CDR3 is CASSIQDRAGNTIYF. CDR3 nucleotide sequence: TGTGCCAGTAGTATACAGGACAGGGCTGGAAACACCATATATTTT.

The CDR3 bases are TGTGCCAGCAGTTATCGCAGGCCCCCCGGGGAGCTGTTTTTT. It encodes CASSYRRPPGELFF. The rearrangement joins TRBV6-5 to TRBJ2-2; D is unresolved. Looked up from germline, CDR1 is MNHEY and CDR2 is SVGAGI. There are 14 residues in the CDR3. V lost 3 bases and J lost 6, with 11 bases in between.

In DNA form, the CDR3 reads TGTGCCAGCATAGGCCGTTCCTCCTATAATTCACCCCTCCACTTT. It yields the protein CASIGRSSYNSPLHF. The chain joins TRBV2 to TRBJ1-6; D unclear. The CDR3 runs to 15 residues. Per germline, CDR1 SNHLY and CDR2 FYNNEI. The V gene lost 7 bases and the J gene lost 0 bases, with 10 bases spanning the gap.

This chain uses TRBV20-1 with TRBJ1-1; D gene uncertain. The V gene's germline CDR1 is DFQATT and CDR2 SNEGSKA (reference sequence). The CDR3 contains 11 residues. Trimming stripped 6 bases from V and 4 bases from J, with 9 bases between. DNA of the CDR3: TGCAGTGCAGCCAGGACCACTGAAGCTTTCTTT. Protein: CSAARTTEAFF.

J is TRBJ2-7 and V is TRBV5-1; 9 positions match TRBD1. Germline loops: CDR1 SGHRS, CDR2 YFSETQ. The CDR3 is 16 residues long. Trimming removed 3 bases from V and 0 bases from J; junction bases left unmatched: 7. This chain's CDR3 is CASSWMGQGSSYEQYF. CDR3 nucleotides: TGCGCCAGCAGCTGGATGGGACAGGGAAGCTCCTACGAGCAGTACTTC.

The rearrangement links TRBV2 to TRBJ2-7; D is possibly TRBD2 (6 bases). V was shortened by 6 bases and J by 3 bases, with 15 bases between the two germline ends. The germline V gene has CDR1 SNHLY and CDR2 FYNNEI. CDR3 length: 14 residues. In DNA form, the CDR3 reads TGTGCCAGCAGCTTACGGGACTCCGGCTACGAGCAGTACTTC. It is translated as CASSLRDSGYEQYF. Drawing the rest from reference TRBV2 and TRBJ2-7, the complete variable domain is EPEVTQTPSHQVTQMGQEVILRCVPISNHLYFYWYRQILGQKVEFLVSFYNNEISEKSEIFDDQFSVERPDGSNFTLKIRSTKLEDSAMYFCASSLRDSGYEQYFGPGTRLTVT.

The J gene is TRBJ1-2, the V gene TRBV12-3 or TRBV12-4; perhaps TRBD1 as D (5 bases). V lost 1 base and J 3 bases, leaving 6 bases between the germline ends. The CDR3 runs 13 residues. The DNA of the CDR3 is TGTGCCAGCAGTTTAGGCAGGGACTATGGCTACACCTTC. Translated, it gives CASSLGRDYGYTF.

CDR3 residues: CSVEDQGQFLRNYGYTF. CDR3 nucleotide sequence: TGCAGCGTTGAAGACCAGGGACAGTTCCTCCGTAACTATGGCTACACCTTC. The rearrangement links TRBV29-1 to TRBJ1-2, with TRBD1 matching 7 bases. J gave up 1 base and V 0 bases, and 11 bases lay outside the gene matches. The germline CDR1 and CDR2 sequences are SQVTM and ANQGSEA. The length of the CDR3 is 17 residues. Supplemented by reference TRBV29-1 and TRBJ1-2, the full variable domain reads SAVISQKPSRDICQRGTSLTIQCQVDSQVTMMFWYRQQPGQSLTLIATANQGSEATYESGFVIDKFPISRPNLTFSTLTVSNMSPEDSSIYLCSVEDQGQFLRNYGYTFGSGTRLTVV.

The CDR3, as DNA: TGTGCCAGCAGACTTGGGACTAGCTCCAATGAGCAGTTCTTC. Protein: CASRLGTSSNEQFF. The rearrangement uses TRBV7-3 and TRBJ2-1; 9 bases match TRBD2. Germline CDR1 and CDR2: SGHTA and FQGTGA. J was trimmed by 6 bases and V by 6 bases; bases with no gene match: 6. There are 14 residues in the CDR3.

The V and J genes are TRBV14 and TRBJ2-1; 9 nucleotides match TRBD1. In germline, CDR1 is SGHDN, CDR2 FVKESK. The CDR3 loop spans 16 amino acids. V trimming: 0 bases; J trimming: 5 bases; junction bases outside the gene matches: 5. CDR3 amino acids: CASSQDWTGAHNEQFF. The CDR3, as DNA: TGTGCCAGCAGCCAAGACTGGACAGGGGCGCACAATGAGCAGTTCTTC. The full variable domain, completed using reference TRBV14 and TRBJ2-1, is EAGVTQFPSHSVIEKGQTVTLRCDPISGHDNLYWYRRVMGKEIKFLLHFVKESKQDESGMPNNRFLAERTGGTYSTLKVQPAELEDSGVYFCASSQDWTGAHNEQFFGPGTRLTVL.

The J gene is TRBJ2-1, the V gene TRBV14, with D tentatively TRBD1 or TRBD2 (6 bases each). Per the germline V gene, CDR1 is SGHDN and CDR2 is FVKESK. Trimming removed 3 bases at V and 7 bases at J, with 13 bases between. This CDR3 is built from 14 residues. For the CDR3, the DNA is TGTGCCAGCAGCCAGGGGGCGGGGATAAATGAGCAGTTCTTC. Protein sequence: CASSQGAGINEQFF.